This entry describes one TCR beta chain. Seattle participants joined during active infection and were tracked over time. Original data processing: For nucleated cells, counts were estimated from reference gene primer amplification. Here immunoSEQ multiplex PCR was the method, and the copy in TCRdb shows in-frame clones only, minus some. For V, J and clone size, that table is used; D and trimming come from the DNA. The table shows roughly 100,000 clones, with over 65% occurring only once. The sample belongs to a study of blood T cell repertoires in COVID-19. The CDR3 is 13 residues long. After removal of 4 bases from V and 7 bases from J, the junction contained 6 bases not matched to a gene. CDR1 SGHRS and CDR2 YFSETQ come from the germline V gene.

Specimen: peripheral blood. This chain connects TRBV5-1 to TRBJ1-1, with 8 bases that match TRBD1. The source is a man aged 80 or over with COVID-19, enrolled during active disease. CDR3 coding DNA: TGCGCCAGCAGCACCGGACAGGGCGGTGAAGCTTTCTTT. Its translation: CASSTGQGGEAFF. The full variable domain, completed using reference TRBV5-1 and TRBJ1-1, is KAGVTQTPRYLIKTRGQQVTLSCSPISGHRSVSWYQQTPGQGLQFLFEYFSETQRNKGNFPGRFSGRQFSNSRSEMNVSTLELGDSALYLCASSTGQGGEAFFGQGTRLTVV.